This T cell receptor beta chain appears in the sequencing data of a study of early T cells in non-severe SARS-CoV-2 infection. The CDR3 length is 14 residues. Germline lookup yields CDR1 SEHNR and CDR2 FQNEAQ (reference sequence). V lost 5 bases and J lost 5; bases outside the gene matches: 4. TCRdb reprocessed the 5' RACE reads with MiXCR, giving one entry per CDR3 protein. The sample consists of around 71,000 distinct CDR3 sequences, 9% to 10% of them appearing once. V usage is TRBV7-9 and J usage is TRBJ2-7, with 12 bases lining up with TRBD2. The sequenced sample was whole blood, obtained at baseline. This TCR derives from an adult who was a healthcare worker with PCR-confirmed SARS-CoV-2 infection or an uninfected control (not recorded which). As DNA, the CDR3 is TGTGCCAGCAGCCCGCTAGCGGGAGGGCACGAGCAGTACTTC. Amino acid sequence: CASSPLAGGHEQYF. The variable domain in full, with the rest retrieved from reference TRBV7-9 and TRBJ2-7, is DTGVSQNPRHKITKRGQNVTFRCDPISEHNRLYWYRQTLGQGPEFLTYFQNEAQLEKSRLLSDRFSAERPKGSFSTLEIQRTEQGDSAMYLCASSPLAGGHEQYFGPGTRLTVT.